The 32 T cell receptor beta chains below all came from one sample that was sequenced in a study of shared clonotypes between healthy human individuals. TCRdb keeps only in-frame clones here, not all; method: immunoSEQ multiplex PCR. The sample has around 1.6 million clones, approximately 98% seen once. Sequenced: naive CD4+ T cells sorted from blood. Subset defined: CD45RA+ positively selected. All receptors come from a man under 40 in good health.

V usage is TRBV7-9 and J usage is TRBJ2-3, with TRBD2 as a possible D gene (5 bases). Germline V gives CDR1 SEHNR, CDR2 FQNEAQ (reference sequence). This CDR3 is 14 amino acids long. Trimming removed 0 bases at V and 7 bases at J, with 11 bases between. The CDR3 loop is CASSLAAGPNTQYF. The CDR3 DNA reads TGTGCCAGCAGCTTAGCTGCGGGCCCTAATACGCAGTATTTT.

This rearrangement joins TRBV21-1 to TRBJ2-7. TRBV21-1 is a pseudogene. The CDR3 spans 16 residues. The CDR3 nucleotides are TGTGCCAGCAGCAAAGCGCAAAGGGTTCGTGTGGGAGAGCAGTACTTC. Translating gives CASSKAQRVRVGEQYF.

V is TRBV19 and J is TRBJ2-7; D possibly matches TRBD1 or TRBD2 (5 bases each). Between the trimmed V and J ends, which lost 3 bases and 6 bases, there was a span of 15 bases. Germline loops: CDR1 LNHDA, CDR2 SQIVND (reference sequence). The CDR3 loop spans 14 amino acids. Here the CDR3 DNA reads TGTGCCAGTAGTATCACTAGAGGGGTTGGCGAGCAGTACTTC. Amino acids: CASSITRGVGEQYF.

The chain has TRBV28 and TRBJ2-1; 11 nucleotides match TRBD2. CDR3 length: 19 residues. J lost 0 bases, V lost 5 bases, and 12 bases had no gene match. Germline V gene lookup returns CDR1 MDHEN and CDR2 SYDVKM. CDR3 coding DNA: TGTGCCAGCAGTCCTCGTAGCGGGAGGGCCTCGGGCTCCTACAATGAGCAGTTCTTC. Residues: CASSPRSGRASGSYNEQFF.

The rearrangement joins TRBV28 to TRBJ2-1; D is perhaps TRBD2 (6 bases). The CDR3 has 16 residues. V was trimmed by 5 bases and J by 0 bases, leaving 14 bases between them. The V gene's germline CDR1 is MDHEN and CDR2 SYDVKM. CDR3 nucleotide sequence: TGTGCCAGCAGTCTTAGCGGATGGAGCTCCTACAATGAGCAGTTCTTC. Protein sequence: CASSLSGWSSYNEQFF.

The chain has TRBV29-1 and TRBJ2-3; 7 bases line up with TRBD2. This CDR3 is 14 amino acids long. Trimming cost V 6 bases and J 0 bases; bases outside gene matches: 6. Germline values: CDR1 SQVTM, CDR2 ANQGSEA. The CDR3 coding sequence is TGCAGCGTCTTAGCGGGTCCTAGCACAGATACGCAGTATTTT. It encodes CSVLAGPSTDTQYF.

The genes are TRBV7-2 and TRBJ1-2; D is undetermined. The V gene lost 0 bases and the J gene lost 5 bases, with 13 bases spanning the gap. CDR1 and CDR2 (germline): SGHTA, FQGNSA. CDR3 size: 15 residues. The CDR3 region is CASSLAGRTEYGYTF. As DNA, the CDR3 is TGTGCCAGCAGCTTAGCGGGCCGAACGGAATATGGCTACACCTTC.

The chain uses TRBV6-1 and TRBJ2-7; D gene unclear. Trimming cost V 2 bases and J 4 bases, with 21 bases left between them. CDR1 is MNHNS and CDR2 is SASEGT in the germline V gene. The CDR3 spans 17 residues. This CDR3 is CASSESELAERLYEQYF. CDR3 sequence (DNA): TGTGCCAGCAGTGAATCCGAATTGGCCGAGCGATTGTACGAGCAGTACTTC.

The chain links TRBV27 to TRBJ1-1; D may be TRBD1 (6 bases). The V end was cut by 0 bases, the J end by 11 bases, with 16 bases between. This CDR3 has 14 residues. The V gene's germline CDR1 is MNHEY and CDR2 SMNVEV (reference sequence). This CDR3 is CASSLSGTRATAFF. CDR3 nucleotides: TGTGCCAGCAGTTTATCGGGGACAAGGGCCACGGCTTTCTTT.

Regarding this clone: The junction shows a germline mismatch at one end, possibly a read error. The chain is built from TRBV6-5 and TRBJ1-1, with TRBD1 as a possible D gene (6 bases). The CDR3 length is 15 residues. Germline V gene sequence: CDR1 MNHEY, CDR2 SVGAGI. The CDR3 protein is CVSSYSISADREAFF. The CDR3 DNA follows: TGTGTCAGCAGTTACTCGATCTCGGCGGACAGAGAAGCTTTCTTT.

As regards this clone: Other DNA sequences in the same sample also yield this CDR3. The chain is built from TRBV28 and TRBJ2-7, with D perhaps TRBD2 (6 bases). Germline CDR1 reads MDHEN; CDR2 reads SYDVKM. There are 12 residues in the CDR3. V lost 8 bases to trimming and J lost 0 bases, with 8 bases between them. In DNA form, the CDR3 reads TGTGCCAGCCGGCGGGACTCCTACGAGCAGTACTTC. Amino acid sequence: CASRRDSYEQYF.

To note about this clone: Within the sample, other DNA sequences also encode this same CDR3. The J gene is TRBJ1-1, the V gene TRBV7-3, with D perhaps matching TRBD1 (5 bases). There are 13 residues in the CDR3. Germline V gene data show CDR1 as SGHTA and CDR2 as FQGTGA. V lost 5 bases, J lost 1 base, and 8 bases lay in between. CDR3 region: CASSRTGNTEAFF. The CDR3 DNA is TGTGCCAGCAGCCGAACAGGGAACACTGAAGCTTTCTTT.

The rearrangement links TRBV7-7 to TRBJ2-1; D unclear. This CDR3 has 15 residues. V was cut by 1 base and J by 5 bases, with 12 bases left in between. CDR1 is SSHAT, CDR2 FNYEAQ, per germline (reference sequence). CDR3 in amino acids: CASSLGSSPHNEQFF. The DNA of the CDR3 is TGTGCCAGCAGCTTAGGATCATCCCCCCACAATGAGCAGTTCTTC. Full variable domain (remainder filled in from reference TRBV7-7 and TRBJ2-1): GAGVSQSPRYKVTKRGQDVTLRCDPISSHATLYWYQQALGQGPEFLTYFNYEAQPDKSGLPSDRFSAERPEGSISTLTIQRTEQRDSAMYRCASSLGSSPHNEQFFGPGTRLTVL.

This chain uses TRBV7-3 with TRBJ2-3, with D possibly being TRBD2 (5 bases). CDR3 size: 14 residues. Germline CDR1 and CDR2: SGHTA and FQGTGA. Trimming removed 5 bases at V and 11 bases at J, with 20 bases between. The CDR3 spells CASSPQGPGVGQYF. CDR3 in DNA: TGTGCCAGCAGCCCCCAAGGCCCCGGGGTAGGGCAGTATTTT.

This chain joins TRBV18 and TRBJ1-1; TRBD1 matches 11 bases. Germline values: CDR1 KGHSH, CDR2 LQKENI. Trimming cost V 5 bases and J 5 bases; bases outside gene matches: 4. The CDR3 loop spans 14 amino acids. The CDR3 DNA follows: TGTGCCAGCTCATCAGGACAGGGGGCTACTGAAGCTTTCTTT. This encodes CASSSGQGATEAFF.

V and J are TRBV7-2 and TRBJ2-7; TRBD2 agrees at 7 bases. CDR1 is SGHTA and CDR2 is FQGNSA in the germline V gene. This CDR3 comprises 18 residues. The ends lost 3 bases at V and 3 bases at J; junction bases unmatched: 17. The CDR3 sequence is CASSLRKRGQLWNYEQYF. The DNA for the CDR3 is TGTGCCAGCAGCTTGAGAAAGCGGGGCCAACTATGGAACTACGAGCAGTACTTC. Using reference TRBV7-2 and TRBJ2-7 for the parts outside the CDR3, the full variable domain is GAGVSQSPSNKVTEKGKDVELRCDPISGHTALYWYRQSLGQGLEFLIYFQGNSAPDKSGLPSDRFSAERTGGSVSTLTIQRTQQEDSAVYLCASSLRKRGQLWNYEQYFGPGTRLTVT.

This clone has a handful of counts. Other DNA sequences in the sample encode the same CDR3. The gene calls are TRBV5-1 and TRBJ2-5; 7 bases match TRBD1. The trim removed 4 bases at V and 2 bases at J, leaving 5 bases unmatched. The CDR3 has 14 residues. CDR1 SGHRS and CDR2 YFSETQ come from the germline V gene. The CDR3 DNA sequence: TGCGCCAGCAGCCCGGGGACAGCTCAAGAGACCCAGTACTTC. Translation: CASSPGTAQETQYF.

This chain uses TRBV5-1 with TRBJ2-2; D is undetermined. Trimming shortened V by 0 bases and J by 4 bases, and 16 bases separated the two germline ends. The CDR3 consists of 17 residues. CDR1 and CDR2 from the germline V gene are SGHRS and YFSETQ. The CDR3 protein is CASSLGPVTGGTGELFF. CDR3 nucleotide sequence: TGCGCCAGCAGCTTGGGACCGGTGACTGGCGGCACCGGGGAGCTGTTTTTT.

On this clone: Other DNA sequences in the same sample also yield this CDR3. The rearrangement links TRBV7-9 to TRBJ2-1; D unresolved. CDR1 and CDR2 (germline): SEHNR, FQNEAQ (reference sequence). The CDR3 covers 11 residues. Trimming removed 5 bases at V and 5 bases at J, with 4 bases between. The CDR3 reads CASSANNEQFF. The DNA for the CDR3 is TGTGCCAGCAGCGCAAACAATGAGCAGTTCTTC.

This clone was counted between two and nine times. V is TRBV2 and J is TRBJ2-1, with 9 nucleotides matching TRBD2. Germline CDR1 and CDR2: SNHLY and FYNNEI. Germline trimming cut 7 bases from V and 4 bases from J; bases unmatched to any gene: 5. The CDR3 is 14 amino acids. DNA for the CDR3: TGTGCCAGCAAGCGACTAGCGGATTACAATGAGCAGTTCTTC. It translates to CASKRLADYNEQFF.

The chain joins TRBV2 to TRBJ1-2; D not resolved. Per the germline V gene, CDR1 is SNHLY and CDR2 is FYNNEI. The V end was cut by 8 bases, the J end by 0 bases, with 10 bases between. CDR3 length equals 13 residues. In DNA form, the CDR3 reads TGTGCCAGCCGGCCGGACTCTAACTATGGCTACACCTTC. This translates into CASRPDSNYGYTF.

Points on this clone: The junction does not match germline at one end; this may be a read error. The rearrangement links TRBV7-7 to TRBJ2-5; the match to TRBD2 covers 9 bases. The germline CDR1 and CDR2 sequences are SSHAT and FNYEAQ (reference sequence). This CDR3 spans 16 amino acids. The CDR3 sequence: CASSARGLARAGAQYF. CDR3 nucleotide sequence: TGTGCTAGCAGCGCCCGAGGACTAGCGAGGGCGGGGGCCCAGTACTTC.

This sequence joins TRBV7-9 and TRBJ2-5; TRBD2 aligns across 8 bases. V was pared by 6 bases and J by 4 bases, with 13 bases of the junction left unmatched. The CDR3 runs 16 residues. Per germline, CDR1 SEHNR and CDR2 FQNEAQ (reference sequence). The CDR3 DNA reads as TGTGCCAGCAGTCTCGCTCTACCCGCGGGAGGAGAGACCCAGTACTTC. Its protein product is CASSLALPAGGETQYF.

The chain links TRBV27 to TRBJ1-1; D remains unclear. In germline, CDR1 is MNHEY, CDR2 SMNVEV (reference sequence). There are 15 residues in the CDR3. V lost 8 bases and J 7 bases, leaving 23 bases between the germline ends. The CDR3 spells CASLLAGGKPNEAFF. The CDR3 bases are TGTGCCAGCCTATTGGCTGGAGGCAAACCAAATGAAGCTTTCTTT.

The rearrangement links TRBV25-1 to TRBJ1-5; tentative D call: TRBD1 (6 bases). This CDR3 spans 14 amino acids. The germline V gene encodes CDR1 MGHDK and CDR2 SYGVNS. Between the trimmed V and J ends, which lost 1 base and 9 bases, there was a span of 13 bases. Written as DNA, the CDR3 is TGTGCCAGCAGTGAATTGGGGGCAGGGAGGCCCCAGCATTTT. This codes for CASSELGAGRPQHF.

This clone has only one observation. Sequence at one end of the junction differs from germline and may be a read error. The gene calls are TRBV10-3 and TRBJ1-2; D is unclear. The CDR3 spans 12 residues. Germline CDR1 is ENHRY and CDR2 is SYGVKD. Written as DNA, the CDR3 is TGTGCCACCAGTGGGGAGAAGTATGGCTACACCTTC. Its translation is CATSGEKYGYTF.

The CDR3 sequence: CASSGGNEQFF. The CDR3 coding sequence is TGTGCCAGCAGCGGGGGGAATGAGCAGTTCTTC. The chain couples TRBV7-3 to TRBJ2-1; D may be TRBD2 (6 bases). This CDR3 has 11 residues. CDR1 is SGHTA and CDR2 is FQGTGA in the germline V gene. Trimming left V 5 bases short and J 7 bases short, with 6 bases between.

The gene calls are TRBV13 and TRBJ2-1; 10 nucleotides agree with TRBD2. The CDR3 runs 15 residues. Germline lookup yields CDR1 PRHDT and CDR2 FYEKMQ (reference sequence). V lost 6 bases to trimming and J lost 5 bases; unmatched junction nucleotides: 7. The CDR3, as DNA: TGTGCCAGCAGGGTTACTAGCGGGAACCACAATGAGCAGTTCTTC. It specifies CASRVTSGNHNEQFF.

The chain is built from TRBV28 and TRBJ1-5, with TRBD1 matching 7 bases. The CDR3 has 19 amino acids. Per germline, CDR1 MDHEN and CDR2 SYDVKM. J lost 0 bases, V lost 6 bases, and 17 bases had no gene match. The CDR3: CASRRRVGPGTDSNQPQHF. The DNA for the CDR3 is TGTGCCAGCAGGCGGCGGGTGGGTCCCGGGACAGATAGCAATCAGCCCCAGCATTTT. The whole variable domain, remainder taken from reference TRBV28 and TRBJ1-5, is DVKVTQSSRYLVKRTGEKVFLECVQDMDHENMFWYRQDPGLGLRLIYFSYDVKMKEKGDIPEGYSVSREKKERFSLILESASTNQTSMYLCASRRRVGPGTDSNQPQHFGDGTRLSIL.

The rearrangement uses TRBV6-5 and TRBJ2-7; maybe TRBD2 (5 bases). Germline-derived CDR1 and CDR2 are MNHEY and SVGAGI. The CDR3 has 13 amino acids. Trimming left V 9 bases short and J 0 bases short, with 12 bases between. CDR3 sequence (DNA): TGTGCCAGTAGCCCGGGGAACTCCTACGAGCAGTACTTC. Protein sequence: CASSPGNSYEQYF.

In this sample, this clone turned up once. The chain is built from TRBV10-3 and TRBJ1-1; D call uncertain. Germline-derived CDR1 and CDR2 are ENHRY and SYGVKD. V dropped 6 bases and J dropped 5 bases, with 13 bases sitting between them. This CDR3 has 13 amino acids. For the CDR3, the DNA is TGTGCCATCAGCCGGGGAAGGGAGACTGAAGCTTTCTTT. Translation gives CAISRGRETEAFF.

The J gene is TRBJ2-3, the V gene TRBV5-1, with D perhaps matching TRBD2 (6 bases). This CDR3 contains 15 residues. CDR1 SGHRS and CDR2 YFSETQ come from the germline V gene. V was cut by 0 bases and J by 3 bases, with 11 bases left in between. The CDR3 coding sequence is TGCGCCAGCAGCTTGGGATTAGGGACTACAGATACGCAGTATTTT. Protein product: CASSLGLGTTDTQYF.